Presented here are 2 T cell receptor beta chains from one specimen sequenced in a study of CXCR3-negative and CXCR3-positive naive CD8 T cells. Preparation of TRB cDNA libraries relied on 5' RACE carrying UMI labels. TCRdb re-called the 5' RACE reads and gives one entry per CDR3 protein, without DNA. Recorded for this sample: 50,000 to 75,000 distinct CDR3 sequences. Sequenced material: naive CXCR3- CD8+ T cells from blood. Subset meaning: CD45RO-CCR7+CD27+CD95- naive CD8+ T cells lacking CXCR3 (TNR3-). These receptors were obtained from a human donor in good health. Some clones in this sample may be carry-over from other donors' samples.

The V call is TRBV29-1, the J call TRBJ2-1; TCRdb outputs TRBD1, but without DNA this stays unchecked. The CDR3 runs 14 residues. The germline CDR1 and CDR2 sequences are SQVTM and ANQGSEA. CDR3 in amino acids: CSVEWDRGYNEQFF.

CDR3 residues: CSARDLGQGSYEQYF. The gene calls are TRBV20-1 and TRBJ2-7. The germline V gene encodes CDR1 DFQATT and CDR2 SNEGSKA (reference sequence). This CDR3 has 15 residues.